This T cell receptor beta chain was identified during a study of blood T cell repertoires in COVID-19. As for the study in general: Samples of COVID-19 (acute and convalescent) were obtained from the United States, Italy and Spain. PBMCs, B-cell-depleted T cells, or T cells were the source of the cDNA or gDNA that made up the material.

Authors' analysis steps: Reference gene primer amplification gave estimated nucleated cell counts. Profiling relied on immunoSEQ multiplex PCR, and the TCRdb table lists in-frame clones only, not all of them. The V and J calls and clone size come from that table; D and trimming were worked out from the DNA. The sample has about 440,000 clones, about 89% seen once. The V segment lost 3 bases and the J segment 3 bases; nucleotides outside the gene matches: 2. The CDR3 runs 15 residues. In germline, CDR1 is SGHAT, CDR2 FQNNGV. The genes are TRBV11-2 and TRBJ2-3; 11 bases map to TRBD1. The sequence came from a woman in her twenties or thirties with acute or convalescent COVID-19. Sample: peripheral blood. CDR3 coding DNA: TGTGCCAGCAGCTTGGGACAGGGGGATACAGATACGCAGTATTTT. This codes for CASSLGQGDTDTQYF. The full variable domain, in which reference TRBV11-2 and TRBJ2-3 provide the parts outside the CDR3, is EAGVAQSPRYKIIEKRQSVAFWCNPISGHATLYWYQQILGQGPKLLIQFQNNGVVDDSQLPKDRFSAERLKGVDSTLKIQPAKLEDSAVYLCASSLGQGDTDTQYFGPGTRLTVL.